This TCR beta chain was recovered during a study of CD8 T cells in ankylosing spondylitis. Study-wide points: Existing reports had already noted some motif variants in reactive arthritis synovial fluid and blood. A TCR beta motif of several highly homologous variants seemed to mark ankylosing spondylitis blood.

The sample holds a few counts of this clonotype. Its cognate antigen is unknown. TCRdb reprocessed the 5' RACE reads via MiXCR and lists one record per CDR3 protein. The repertoire holds approximately 150,000 distinct CDR3 sequences, with approximately 17% as singletons. CDR3 size: 13 residues. Trimming removed 6 bases from V and 3 bases from J, with 11 bases in between. Germline V lookup: CDR1 MDHEN, CDR2 SYDVKM. The sequencing sample was made of blood, either unsorted or a sorted T cell fraction (not recorded which). The TCR originated in a male donor with ankylosing spondylitis. This chain connects TRBV28 to TRBJ1-2, with D possibly being TRBD1 (6 bases). The CDR3 coding sequence is TGTGCCAGCAGGGACAGTGGGGACTATGGCTACACCTTC. It codes for CASRDSGDYGYTF.